Sequencing of this T cell receptor (beta chain) was carried out in a study of Ad26.COV2.S vaccination and SARS-CoV-2 variants (dated by TCRdb to the early 2020s). About the study as a whole: Vaccine-arm donors came from COV1001, a multicentre, randomized, double-blind, placebo-controlled phase I-IIa trial of Ad26.COV2.S in healthy adults. Ad26.COV2.S was administered intramuscularly at a dose of 5x10^10 or 1x10^11 viral particles, either as one shot or as two shots given 56 days apart. Sequencing of the TCRbeta repertoire served to evaluate the specificity and breadth of SARS-CoV-2-reactive T cell receptors following Ad26.COV2.S vaccination. A total of roughly 32 samples were included in the TCR-sequenced set, comprising 19 Ad26.COV2.S vaccine recipients, 5 placebo recipients and 8 SARS-CoV-2 convalescent individuals. Trial participants were randomized into five groups of five, in which low-dose or high-dose Ad26.COV2.S was given once or twice, or placebo was given on both occasions. Investigators did not know the trial group allocation while performing experiments and assessing outcomes. What the authors observed across the whole study: Substantial breadth of spike-specific CD8+ and CD4+ T cell responses was reported after vaccination. The study was not powered to compare responses between vaccine doses or regimens. Comparable non-spike TCR breadth was observed between vaccine and placebo recipients, consistent with only spike being contained in the vaccine. Compared with placebo recipients, Ad26.COV2.S recipients showed higher spike-specific TCR breadth (P = 0.0014). The authors noted that the TCR breadth and depth analyses may have underestimated total T cell responses.

This clone came up a few times. Its antigen remains undetermined. No base quality values were provided; no much bigger clone lies one nucleotide off. The CDR3 numbers 15 residues from cysteine through phenylalanine. The entry retains the CDR3 DNA only, 45 bases that are in frame from base 1. V is reduced by 7 bases and J by 2 bases, leaving a spacing of 15 bases between them. CDR1 SNHLY and CDR2 FYNNEI are derived from the germline V gene. The treatment or condition label for this specimen denotes: about 20 received Ad26.COV2.S at low or high dose, single or two shots; several received placebo; per-sample allocation not given. For vaccine and placebo recipients, the sequenced repertoires came from samples collected on day 63 after the first injection. Cohort 1b enrolled about two dozen adults aged 18-55 years at a single site in Boston, USA, between 29 July and 7 August 2020. Ad26.COV2.S consisted of a replication-incompetent adenovirus type 26 vector by which a prefusion-stabilized SARS-CoV-2 spike protein from the original Wuhan strain was expressed.

TCRbeta CDR3 regions were sequenced with the immunoSEQ Assay. After extraction, genomic DNA underwent amplification by bias-controlled multiplex PCR, followed by high-throughput sequencing. The authors' analysis ran thus. To quantify the absolute abundance of each unique TCRbeta CDR3 region, sequences were collapsed and filtered. T cell fraction was estimated by normalizing TCRbeta template counts to usable DNA, which was measured by amplifying reference genes present in all nucleated cells. Repertoire TCRs were annotated as SARS-CoV-2-specific by exact matching of V gene, CDR3 amino acid sequence and J gene to a known reactive TCR set. The reference SARS-CoV-2 TCR set was obtained from MIRA and was filtered for enrichment in COVID-19-positive ImmuneCODE repertoires, whereby public or cross-reactive TCRs were removed. Using the MIRA antigens, annotated TCRs were further analysed by specific ORF or by position within an ORF. Breadth was defined as annotated unique rearrangements over total unique productive rearrangements; depth was the summed frequency of those rearrangements. Two-sided Wilcoxon rank-sum tests were applied when comparing TCR breadth between groups. The immuneACCESS repertoire file appears here via TCRdb, limited to in-frame rearrangements. These files lack a portion of the clones; in checked studies, under half of the deficit traces to unresolved V genes, and the cause of the others is not known. The V and J calls and clone size are taken from that table; D and trimming were inferred from the DNA. The sample includes 200,000 to 300,000 clones, with around 87% observed a single time. The ten top clones hold roughly 10% of the sample.

The chain was built from TRBV2 and TRBJ1-5; tentative D gene TRBD1, with 5 bases matching. The sequencing used peripheral blood, collected in a trial of Ad26.COV2.S vaccine versus placebo. This clonotype was sampled from a person between 18 and 59 years old who received the Ad26.COV2.S COVID-19 vaccine or a placebo. The DNA sequence is given as TGTGCCAGCACGTCAAACTCGGGGGGCAATCAGCCCCAGCATTTT. Translated, this gives CASTSNSGGNQPQHF.